The next 21 T cell receptor beta chains were all read from a single sample in a study of T cell responses to AZD1222 COVID-19 vaccine. TCRdb's table, derived via immunoSEQ multiplex PCR, lists solely in-frame clones and lacks some. This repertoire shows roughly 110,000 clones, 87% found once; its top ten account for around 4.5%. Source: peripheral blood, taken 28 days after the second AZD1222 dose. The receptors originated from an adult who received the AZD1222 COVID-19 vaccine.

The V gene is TRBV18, the J gene TRBJ1-5; D is perhaps TRBD1 (5 bases). The germline gives CDR1 KGHSH, CDR2 LQKENI. The CDR3 has 17 residues. The germline V and J ends were trimmed by 2 bases and 0 bases, with 14 bases remaining between them. The CDR3 here is CASSPDGGGISNQPQHF. The DNA for the CDR3 is TGTGCCAGCTCACCAGATGGGGGGGGGATTAGCAATCAGCCCCAGCATTTT.

This sequence joins TRBV7-9 and TRBJ1-2, with D perhaps TRBD1 (6 bases). This CDR3 is 14 amino acids long. Deletions cut 6 bases from V and 2 bases from J, with 13 bases between. CDR1 and CDR2 (germline): SEHNR, FQNEAQ (reference sequence). CDR3 nucleotides: TGTGCCAGCAGAGGACAGCCCCACAACTATGGCTACACCTTC. Encoded protein: CASRGQPHNYGYTF.

This clone was counted only a few times. CDR3 coding DNA: TGTGCCAGCAGCAAAAGGGGAACCGAGCCCGACAGCCATCATATCCGTAAAAGCAATCAGCCCCAGCATTTT. Residues: CASSKRGTEPDSHHIRKSNQPQHF. This chain joins TRBV21-1 and TRBJ1-5; TRBD1 is the table's D call and was not checked against the DNA. TRBV21-1 is assigned pseudogene status. The CDR3 spans 24 residues.

V usage is TRBV6-5 and J usage is TRBJ1-2, with TRBD1 matching 11 bases. The V gene end was trimmed by 0 bases and the J gene end by 8 bases; junction bases not matched to a gene: 8. This CDR3 has 16 amino acids. CDR1 is MNHEY, CDR2 SVGAGI, per germline. The CDR3 DNA follows: TGTGCCAGCAGTTACTCGCCCGGGACAGGGGGTGAGGGCTACACCTTC. This gives the protein CASSYSPGTGGEGYTF.

Only a few counts were recorded for this clone. This chain uses TRBV18 with TRBJ2-7; D may be TRBD1 (6 bases). Germline CDR1 reads KGHSH; CDR2 reads LQKENI. Trimming stripped 2 bases from V and 2 bases from J, with 7 bases between. This CDR3 region has 13 residues. The CDR3 loop is CASSPGQTYEQYF. The CDR3 DNA sequence: TGTGCCAGCTCACCAGGACAGACCTACGAGCAGTACTTC.

The chain links TRBV28 to TRBJ1-2, with 11 bases fitting TRBD1. J gave up 4 bases and V 6 bases, and 7 bases lay outside the gene matches. Germline V gene data show CDR1 as MDHEN and CDR2 as SYDVKM. This CDR3 contains 15 residues. In DNA form, the CDR3 reads TGTGCCAGCAGAACCGGGACAGGGGGTCCCTATGGCTACACCTTC. This encodes CASRTGTGGPYGYTF.

V usage is TRBV4-1 and J usage is TRBJ1-4; D not certain. Germline CDR1 and CDR2: MGHRA and YSYEKL. CDR3 length: 15 residues. Trimming took 1 base from V and 5 from J, leaving 11 bases between them. The CDR3 loop is CASSQVGGLNEKLFF. CDR3 sequence (DNA): TGCGCCAGCAGCCAAGTTGGCGGCCTAAATGAAAAACTGTTTTTT.

J is TRBJ2-7 and V is TRBV19; D could derive from TRBD1 or TRBD2 (6 bases each). Trimming took 5 bases from V and 4 from J, leaving 21 bases between them. Germline V gene sequence: CDR1 LNHDA, CDR2 SQIVND (reference sequence). There are 16 residues in the CDR3. Written as DNA, the CDR3 is TGTGCCAGTAGTTCCACGGCGTTAGGAGGGGGGTACGAGCAGTACTTC. This encodes CASSSTALGGGYEQYF.

The chain employs TRBV6-6 and TRBJ2-7; TRBD2 is a possible D gene (7 bases). Trimming removed 0 bases from V and 7 bases from J, with 16 bases in between. The CDR3 is 15 amino acids. CDR1 MNHNY and CDR2 SVGAGI come from the germline V gene (reference sequence). CDR3 DNA: TGTGCCAGCAGTTACTCGTTGGGGAGGGGGAATGAGCAGTACTTC. Its protein product is CASSYSLGRGNEQYF.

This clone was counted only a few times. The chain has TRBV10-3 and TRBJ1-2; D is undetermined. Germline V gives CDR1 ENHRY, CDR2 SYGVKD. Trimming removed 4 bases from V and 2 bases from J, with 8 bases in between. The CDR3 length is 13 residues. For the CDR3, the DNA is TGTGCCATCAGTGGGCGGCGGAACTATGGCTACACCTTC. Translating it yields CAISGRRNYGYTF.

CDR3: CASSIRTVQGHQPQHF. The DNA of the CDR3 is TGTGCCAGTAGTATCCGGACGGTTCAGGGACATCAGCCCCAGCATTTT. The rearrangement uses TRBV19 and TRBJ1-5; possible D gene TRBD1, 5 bases. There are 16 residues in the CDR3. V lost 3 bases, J lost 5 bases, and 17 bases lay in between. CDR1 and CDR2 (germline): LNHDA, SQIVND (reference sequence).

The chain uses TRBV18 and TRBJ2-7; D perhaps matches TRBD2 (5 bases). The V and J ends lost 2 bases and 4 bases respectively, with 9 bases between them. This CDR3 spans 13 amino acids. In germline, CDR1 is KGHSH, CDR2 LQKENI. This chain's CDR3 is CASSPGREYEQYF. CDR3 nucleotides: TGTGCCAGCTCACCAGGACGGGAATACGAGCAGTACTTC.

The chain is built from TRBV29-1 and TRBJ1-5; D is uncertain. V shed 7 bases and J shed 0 bases, with 10 bases lying between them. Germline-derived CDR1 and CDR2 are SQVTM and ANQGSEA. The CDR3 runs to 13 residues. CDR3 coding DNA: TGCAGCGCCGAGGTAAATAGCAATCAGCCCCAGCATTTT. Translated, it gives CSAEVNSNQPQHF.

The V and J genes are TRBV5-6 and TRBJ1-2, with D possibly matching TRBD1 (5 bases). V lost 0 bases, J lost 4 bases, and 13 bases lay in between. This CDR3 contains 15 residues. The V gene's germline CDR1 is SGHDT and CDR2 YYEEEE. The CDR3 protein is CASSLVGGGPYGYTF. The CDR3 nucleotides read TGTGCCAGCAGCTTGGTCGGGGGGGGACCCTATGGCTACACCTTC.

The sample holds one count of this clone. The chain carries TRBV15 and TRBJ1-5, with D perhaps TRBD1 (5 bases). Germline-derived CDR1 and CDR2 are LNHNV and YYDKDF (reference sequence). The CDR3 covers 16 residues. Deletions cut 5 bases from V and 5 bases from J, with 19 bases between. This chain's CDR3 is CATSSSVDTGYQPQHF. The CDR3 DNA sequence: TGTGCCACCAGCTCGAGTGTGGACACGGGATATCAGCCCCAGCATTTT.

The rearrangement joins TRBV9 to TRBJ1-3; D not certain. The CDR3 contains 14 residues. Trimming removed 0 bases at V and 2 bases at J, with 6 bases between. Germline V CDR1 and CDR2: SGDLS, YYNGEE. This CDR3 is CASSVEGTGNTIYF. The CDR3 bases are TGTGCCAGCAGCGTAGAGGGCACTGGAAACACCATATATTTT.

The chain links TRBV7-2 to TRBJ2-7, with D perhaps matching TRBD2 (5 bases). V lost 1 base and J 4 bases, leaving 11 bases between the germline ends. The CDR3 totals 14 residues. Germline V lookup: CDR1 SGHTA, CDR2 FQGNSA. In DNA form, the CDR3 reads TGTGCCAGCAGCTTAGGCCCGGGGAATTACGAGCAGTACTTC. This gives the protein CASSLGPGNYEQYF.

The V gene is TRBV5-1, the J gene TRBJ2-5; 8 positions agree with TRBD1. The CDR3 has 14 amino acids. CDR1 SGHRS and CDR2 YFSETQ come from the germline V gene. J gave up 5 bases and V 4 bases, and 7 bases lay outside the gene matches. CDR3 bases: TGCGCCAGCAGCGGACAGGGCGGTCTTGAGACCCAGTACTTC. Translation gives CASSGQGGLETQYF.

This clone occurred a few times. This chain joins TRBV24-1 and TRBJ1-2; 10 bases agree with TRBD1. The CDR3 is 15 amino acids. Germline CDR1 and CDR2: KGHDR and SFDVKD. V gave up 3 bases and J gave up 5 bases; unmatched junction bases: 5. CDR3 bases: TGTGCCACCAGTGATGCCCGGACAGGGGGGTATGGCTACACCTTC. The encoded protein is CATSDARTGGYGYTF.

This clone appeared a few times. The CDR3 DNA reads as TGTGCCAGCAGCTTATCGGCGGGTATGAGACTCGTAGCCGATCAGCCCCAGCATTTT. Its protein product is CASSLSAGMRLVADQPQHF. The chain carries TRBV7-8 and TRBJ1-5; D gene uncertain. The CDR3 sequence is 19 residues long. V was pared by 2 bases and J by 5 bases, with 25 bases between. Germline loops: CDR1 SGHVS, CDR2 FQNEAQ.

This clone has more than one count but fewer than ten. V usage is TRBV6-5 and J usage is TRBJ2-7; D remains unclear. The CDR3 sequence is 14 residues long. V lost 4 bases and J 2 bases, leaving 12 bases between the germline ends. Per the germline V gene, CDR1 is MNHEY and CDR2 is SVGAGI. CDR3 amino acids: CASSSRPATYEQYF. The CDR3 DNA reads as TGTGCCAGCAGTTCCCGCCCAGCCACCTACGAGCAGTACTTC.